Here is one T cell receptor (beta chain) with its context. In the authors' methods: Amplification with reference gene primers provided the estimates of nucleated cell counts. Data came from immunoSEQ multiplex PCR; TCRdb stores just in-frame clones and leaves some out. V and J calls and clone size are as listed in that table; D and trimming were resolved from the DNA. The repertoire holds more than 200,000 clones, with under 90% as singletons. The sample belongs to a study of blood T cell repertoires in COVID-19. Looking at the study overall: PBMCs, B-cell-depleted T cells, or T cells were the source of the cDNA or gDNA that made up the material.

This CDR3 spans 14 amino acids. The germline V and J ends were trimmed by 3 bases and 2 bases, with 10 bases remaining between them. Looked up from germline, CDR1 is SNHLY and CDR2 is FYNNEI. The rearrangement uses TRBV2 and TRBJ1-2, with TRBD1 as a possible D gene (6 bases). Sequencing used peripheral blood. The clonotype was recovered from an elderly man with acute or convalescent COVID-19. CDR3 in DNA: TGTGCCAGCAGTGATAGGGGGTCCAACTATGGCTACACCTTC. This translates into CASSDRGSNYGYTF.